In its sample, the clone carrying this T cell receptor (beta chain) was seen many times. Its specificity is not known. The data were taken from a study of metastatic and nonmetastatic thyroid tumors. Study in general: Samples came from malignant and benign thyroid patients, and repertoires were compared across blood and tumor or nodule tissue. The study, taken as a whole, reports: It was reportedly found that TCR beta diversity was significantly higher in malignant thyroid tumors than in benign nodules, a difference seen in both blood and tumor samples.

Original processing notes: Using the CDR3 differences seen across clinicopathological groups, the authors built a distant-metastasis classifier for papillary thyroid cancer, which was meant to discriminate distant-metastatic patients. TCRdb called clones again from the PCR reads with MiXCR. The V and J calls and clone size are TCRdb's, not the authors'. This table has tens of thousands of clones, roughly 11% appearing once. No patient received treatment before thyroid surgery. Sample: blood. The receptor's source is a female donor with papillary thyroid cancer or a benign thyroid nodule (not recorded which). Some clones in this sample may be carry-over from other donors' samples.

This CDR3 reads CASSQENSGNQPQHF. CDR3 DNA: TGCGCCAGCAGCCAGGAAAACAGTGGCAATCAGCCCCAGCATTTT. The chain employs TRBV4-1 and TRBJ1-5; D is uncertain. Trimming took off 3 bases at V and 2 bases at J, with 11 bases between the two ends. Germline loops: CDR1 MGHRA, CDR2 YSYEKL. This CDR3 spans 15 amino acids.